The present TCR beta chain was sequenced within a study of blood T cell repertoires in COVID-19. Study overall: From the United States, Italy and Spain came samples of acute and convalescent COVID-19. T cells, B-cell-depleted T cells, or PBMCs supplied cDNA or gDNA.

Original methodology: By means of reference gene primer amplification, nucleated cell counts were estimated. The repertoire was sequenced with immunoSEQ multiplex PCR; TCRdb's copy has only in-frame clones and lacks some. V and J calls and clone size come straight from that table; D and trimming were deduced from the DNA. The sample records 150,000 to 200,000 clones, 70% to 85% being singletons. The CDR3 runs 14 residues. Germline-derived CDR1 and CDR2 are MNHEY and SMNVEV (reference sequence). V was shortened by 8 bases and J by 0 bases, with 11 bases between the two germline ends. The sample consisted of peripheral blood. This receptor was taken from an elderly woman with acute or convalescent COVID-19. The V and J genes are TRBV27 and TRBJ1-3, with D maybe TRBD1 (5 bases). In DNA form, the CDR3 reads TGTGCCAGCTTGACAGCCAGCTCTGGAAACACCATATATTTT. This translates into CASLTASSGNTIYF.